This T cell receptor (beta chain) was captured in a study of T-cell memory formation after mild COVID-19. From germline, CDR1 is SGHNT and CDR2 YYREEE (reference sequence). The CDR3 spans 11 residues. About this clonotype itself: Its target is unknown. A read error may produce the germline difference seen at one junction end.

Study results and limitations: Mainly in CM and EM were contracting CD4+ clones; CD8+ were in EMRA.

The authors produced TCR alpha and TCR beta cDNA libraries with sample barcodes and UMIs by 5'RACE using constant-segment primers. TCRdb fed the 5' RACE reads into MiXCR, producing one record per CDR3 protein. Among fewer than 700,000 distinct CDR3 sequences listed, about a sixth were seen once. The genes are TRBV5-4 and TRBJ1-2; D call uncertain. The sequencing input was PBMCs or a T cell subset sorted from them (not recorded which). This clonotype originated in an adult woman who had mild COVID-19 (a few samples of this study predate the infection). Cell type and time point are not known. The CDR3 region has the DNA TGTGCCAGCAGCAACCCGGATGGCTACAACTTC. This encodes CASSNPDGYNF.